Below are 29 T cell receptor beta chains sequenced from a single sample in a study of blood T cells in healthy people across ages. Combining a sample-barcoded 5' primer with a J-beta primer mix, a second PCR ran for about 7 to 11 cycles. One entry per CDR3 protein results from TCRdb running MiXCR on the 5' RACE reads. The sample yields 1.5 million or so distinct CDR3 sequences, about 40% seen once. The sequenced material came from blood. These receptors were taken from a young woman in good health.

This chain connects TRBV6-1 to TRBJ2-7, with TRBD1 identical over 9 bases. CDR1 MNHNS and CDR2 SASEGT come from the germline V gene. The CDR3 is made up of 15 amino acids. Losses at the gene ends were 6 bases for V and 5 bases for J; bases not matched to a gene: 11. The DNA for the CDR3 is TGTGCCAGCAGCCTCCACCGACAGGGGGTTAACGAGCAGTACTTC. It specifies CASSLHRQGVNEQYF.

The J gene is TRBJ2-1, the V gene TRBV9; no clear D gene. This CDR3 comprises 15 residues. Trimming took 0 bases from V and 6 from J, leaving 13 bases between them. Germline V gene lookup returns CDR1 SGDLS and CDR2 YYNGEE. The CDR3 protein is CASSVVGYVGNEQFF. The CDR3, as DNA: TGTGCCAGCAGCGTAGTAGGGTATGTGGGCAATGAGCAGTTCTTC.

This clonotype was recorded a few times. The chain joins TRBV6-2 or TRBV6-3 to TRBJ2-7, with a tentative D call TRBD1 (6 bases). The length of the CDR3 is 12 residues. V was shortened by 10 bases and J by 1 base, with 11 bases between the two germline ends. Germline values: CDR1 MNHEY, CDR2 SVGEGT. CDR3 protein: CAIAQGSYEQYF. Written as DNA, the CDR3 is TGTGCCATCGCTCAGGGGTCCTACGAGCAGTACTTC.

This clonotype was picked up a small number of times. V is TRBV10-3 and J is TRBJ2-5; 8 bases match TRBD2. CDR1 ENHRY and CDR2 SYGVKD come from the germline V gene. The ends lost 0 bases at V and 11 bases at J; junction bases unmatched: 17. This CDR3 comprises 17 residues. The CDR3 DNA follows: TGTGCCATCAGTGAGTCGAGGGGACGGGAGGGGTTCAATGAGCAGTACTTC. As protein: CAISESRGREGFNEQYF.

Of note for this clonotype: The germline gene is not matched at one end of the junction; a read error may be the cause. CDR3 nucleotides: TGTGCCAACAGCCCCCACCTCGTATATTTT. This codes for CANSPHLVYF. The V gene is TRBV7-9, the J gene TRBJ1-3; the D is unclear. The germline V gene has CDR1 SEHNR and CDR2 FQNEAQ (reference sequence). The CDR3 has 10 residues.

This clonotype was seen more than once but under ten times. The chain is built from TRBV4-1 and TRBJ2-7, with D perhaps assigned TRBD1 or TRBD2 (5 bases each). This CDR3 contains 17 residues. With 3 bases removed from V and 0 bases from J, the gap between germline ends came to 18 bases. Germline CDR1 reads MGHRA; CDR2 reads YSYEKL. CDR3 DNA sequence: TGCGCCAGCAGCCAGGAGAAGACCGGGACGGTCTCCTACGAGCAGTACTTC. This encodes CASSQEKTGTVSYEQYF.

This clonotype was counted many times. V usage is TRBV29-1 and J usage is TRBJ2-5; a possible D gene is TRBD2 (5 bases). The CDR3 has 14 amino acids. The germline gives CDR1 SQVTM, CDR2 ANQGSEA. V was cut by 1 base and J by 5 bases, with 14 bases left in between. CDR3 sequence reads: CSVEAPKRLETQYF. CDR3 DNA: TGCAGCGTTGAAGCCCCGAAGCGGCTGGAGACCCAGTACTTC.

The chain couples TRBV7-9 to TRBJ2-1, with unresolved D. TRBJ2-7 explains the end of the DNA better; the J call may be wrong. In germline, CDR1 is SEHNR, CDR2 FQNEAQ (reference sequence). The CDR3 has 16 amino acids. CDR3 sequence: CASSLSGSPSYNEQYF. CDR3 nucleotide sequence: TGTGCCAGCAGCTTATCTGGCAGCCCCTCCTACAATGAGCAGTACTTC.

The chain links TRBV12-3 or TRBV12-4 to TRBJ2-7; a possible D gene is TRBD1 (6 bases). CDR3 length: 13 amino acids. V gave up 8 bases and J gave up 3 bases, with 14 bases separating them. CDR3: CASSGTTIYEQYF. In DNA, the CDR3 is TGTGCCAGCTCAGGGACAACAATCTACGAGCAGTACTTC.

In its sample, this clonotype was seen a few times. CDR3 DNA sequence: TGTGCCAGCAGTTCTAGCGGGGGGATGGCAGATACGCAGTATTTT. Protein product: CASSSSGGMADTQYF. The chain uses TRBV4-2 and TRBJ2-3; TRBD2 matches at 11 bases. CDR1 is LGHNA, CDR2 YNFKEQ, per germline. The CDR3 runs 15 residues. Trimming removed 6 bases from V and 4 bases from J; junction bases left unmatched: 6.

The chain uses TRBV20-1 and TRBJ1-2; no clear D. The CDR3 spans 13 residues. Germline CDR1 reads DFQATT; CDR2 reads SNEGSKA (reference sequence). The ends were cut back, 3 bases at V and 4 bases at J, with 12 bases in the middle. CDR3 amino acids: CSASPGIGYGYTF. The CDR3 DNA reads as TGCAGTGCTAGCCCTGGAATAGGCTATGGCTACACCTTC.

This clonotype was seen only a few times. V is TRBV5-1 and J is TRBJ1-5, with 8 positions matching TRBD1. After removal of 0 bases from V and 4 bases from J, the junction contained 6 bases not matched to a gene. This CDR3 contains 16 residues. Germline values: CDR1 SGHRS, CDR2 YFSETQ. The CDR3 bases are TGCGCCAGCAGCTTGGGGACAGGGAAACTTAATCAGCCCCAGCATTTT. Its translation: CASSLGTGKLNQPQHF.

Regarding this clonotype: One end of the junction does not line up with germline, which may come from a read error. This rearrangement joins TRBV18 to TRBJ1-2; 9 positions match TRBD1. CDR3 length: 16 residues. Germline V CDR1 and CDR2: KGHSH, LQKENI. The CDR3 bases are TGTGCCGGCTCATCCCTCCCGGACAGGGGCGGCAATGGCTACACCTTC. Protein product: CAGSSLPDRGGNGYTF.

The table lists this clonotype with a few counts. V and J are TRBV20-1 and TRBJ2-7, with 8 bases fitting TRBD1. The CDR3 totals 14 residues. V shed 6 bases and J 3 bases; nucleotides not matched to a gene: 10. Germline loops: CDR1 DFQATT, CDR2 SNEGSKA (reference sequence). The CDR3 region is CSATTTGANYEQYF. In DNA, the CDR3 is TGCAGTGCAACAACGACAGGGGCAAACTACGAGCAGTACTTC.

J is TRBJ2-7 and V is TRBV30; D tentatively fits TRBD1 or TRBD2 (5 bases each). Per the germline V gene, CDR1 is GTSNPN and CDR2 is SVGIG (reference sequence). The CDR3 is made up of 15 amino acids. V was shortened by 1 base and J by 3 bases, with 16 bases between the two germline ends. The CDR3 loop reads CAWSGYRDGLYEQYF. CDR3 in DNA: TGTGCCTGGAGTGGCTACCGGGACGGTCTCTACGAGCAGTACTTC. Full variable domain (missing parts from reference TRBV30 and TRBJ2-7): SQTIHQWPATLVQPVGSPLSLECTVEGTSNPNLYWYRQAAGRGLQLLFYSVGIGQISSEVPQNLSASRPQDRQFILSSKKLLLSDSGFYLCAWSGYRDGLYEQYFGPGTRLTVT.

The genes are TRBV4-1 and TRBJ1-1, with D possibly TRBD1 on 5 matching bases. Germline lookup yields CDR1 MGHRA and CDR2 YSYEKL. The CDR3 extends over 14 amino acids. V lost 1 base, J lost 8 bases, and 14 bases lay in between. Here the CDR3 reads CASSQVGAGREAFF. The CDR3 nucleotides read TGCGCCAGCAGCCAAGTCGGGGCAGGGAGAGAAGCTTTCTTT.

This rearrangement joins TRBV3-1 to TRBJ1-4; 8 nucleotides line up with TRBD1. With V trimmed by 1 base and J by 10 bases, 8 bases remained unmatched. Germline V gene sequence: CDR1 LGHDT, CDR2 YNNKEL (reference sequence). This CDR3 comprises 15 residues. CDR3 protein: CASSQGTGFGGKLFF. In DNA form, the CDR3 reads TGTGCCAGCAGCCAAGGGACAGGGTTTGGTGGAAAACTGTTTTTT.

The V and J genes are TRBV7-9 and TRBJ2-1; a possible D gene is TRBD1 (6 bases). The end of the DNA aligns better with TRBJ2-7, so the J call may be wrong. CDR1 is SEHNR, CDR2 FQNEAQ, per germline (reference sequence). The CDR3 loop spans 14 amino acids. The CDR3 bases are TGTGCCAGCAGTTCCTTTACAGGGTACGTTGAGCAGTACTTC. Encoded protein: CASSSFTGYVEQYF.

The genes are TRBV6-5 and TRBJ1-5; unclear D gene. The CDR3 extends over 14 amino acids. V dropped 0 bases and J dropped 3 bases, with 6 bases sitting between them. CDR1 is MNHEY, CDR2 SVGAGI, per germline. CDR3 region: CASSYSDANQPQHF. DNA of the CDR3: TGTGCCAGCAGTTACTCGGACGCCAATCAGCCCCAGCATTTT.

This clonotype was seen more than once but under ten times. J is TRBJ2-1 and V is TRBV7-3; D is possibly TRBD2 (5 bases). V was trimmed by 5 bases and J by 4 bases, leaving 12 bases between them. CDR1 SGHTA and CDR2 FQGTGA come from the germline V gene. The CDR3 extends over 14 amino acids. The DNA for the CDR3 is TGTGCCAGCAGCCCTAGTCGGGATTACAATGAGCAGTTCTTC. It translates to CASSPSRDYNEQFF.

This clonotype was detected ten times or more. The chain recombines TRBV7-8 with TRBJ2-3, with no clear D. The CDR3 runs 13 residues. Germline V gene data show CDR1 as SGHVS and CDR2 as FQNEAQ. V was cut by 5 bases and J by 4 bases, with 10 bases left in between. DNA for the CDR3: TGTGCCAGCAGCCACGTGGCGGCAGATACGCAGTATTTT. Its protein product is CASSHVAADTQYF.

The V gene is TRBV7-9, the J gene TRBJ2-4, with D perhaps TRBD1 (6 bases). This CDR3 is built from 14 residues. Trimming left V 5 bases short and J 4 bases short, with 12 bases between. Germline V gene sequence: CDR1 SEHNR, CDR2 FQNEAQ (reference sequence). CDR3 sequence (DNA): TGTGCCAGCAGCCCACGGGACACTAAAAACATTCAGTACTTC. Protein product: CASSPRDTKNIQYF.

Turning to this clonotype: The conserved phenylalanine or tryptophan is not found at the CDR3 terminus, so this likely reflects a read error. CDR3 DNA sequence: TGTGCCATCAGCCGAACAGGGAGTGGAGATACGCAGTATGTT. This encodes CAISRTGSGDTQYV. The chain employs TRBV10-3 and TRBJ2-3, with a weak D call TRBD1 (6 bases). This CDR3 region has 14 residues. In germline, CDR1 is ENHRY, CDR2 SYGVKD. Between the trimmed V and J ends, which lost 6 bases and 5 bases, there was a span of 15 bases.

This clonotype was detected only a few times. This CDR3 is CSVRDLYQALHF. The CDR3 region has the DNA TGCAGCGTAAGGGACCTATACCAGGCCCTCCACTTT. J is TRBJ1-6 and V is TRBV29-1, with a tentative D call TRBD1 (5 bases). Trimming removed 6 bases at V and 14 bases at J, with 17 bases between. CDR1 SQVTM and CDR2 ANQGSEA come from the germline V gene. The CDR3 has 12 amino acids. Full variable domain (rest looked up from reference TRBV29-1 and TRBJ1-6): SAVISQKPSRDICQRGTSLTIQCQVDSQVTMMFWYRQQPGQSLTLIATANQGSEATYESGFVIDKFPISRPNLTFSTLTVSNMSPEDSSIYLCSVRDLYQALHFGNGTRLTVT.

The rearrangement joins TRBV11-2 to TRBJ1-1, with D unresolved. CDR1 is SGHAT, CDR2 FQNNGV, per germline. The V and J ends lost 2 bases and 1 base respectively, with 11 bases between them. The CDR3 is made up of 15 amino acids. The DNA for the CDR3 is TGTGCCAGCAGCTTAACCCAACTAAGGAACACTGAAGCTTTCTTT. Its translation: CASSLTQLRNTEAFF. Looking up the rest from reference TRBV11-2 and TRBJ1-1 gives the full variable domain: EAGVAQSPRYKIIEKRQSVAFWCNPISGHATLYWYQQILGQGPKLLIQFQNNGVVDDSQLPKDRFSAERLKGVDSTLKIQPAKLEDSAVYLCASSLTQLRNTEAFFGQGTRLTVV.

This clonotype was found a few times. The chain combines TRBV10-3 with TRBJ1-1; no definite D call. Germline values: CDR1 ENHRY, CDR2 SYGVKD. The V gene lost 4 bases and the J gene lost 2 bases, with 11 bases spanning the gap. The CDR3 sequence is 14 residues long. This CDR3 is CAISAATPNTEAFF. Here the CDR3 DNA reads TGTGCCATCAGTGCGGCAACTCCAAACACTGAAGCTTTCTTT.

The rearrangement uses TRBV15 and TRBJ1-1, with D hard to call. V lost 5 bases and J 0 bases, leaving 13 bases between the germline ends. CDR1 and CDR2 (germline): LNHNV, YYDKDF (reference sequence). This CDR3 region has 15 residues. The CDR3 loop is CATSERGFMNTEAFF. In nucleotides, the CDR3 is TGTGCCACCAGCGAAAGAGGGTTTATGAACACTGAAGCTTTCTTT.

This clonotype was found a few times. The chain has TRBV29-1 and TRBJ1-2; 7 nucleotides agree with TRBD1. The V gene end was trimmed by 4 bases and the J gene end by 4 bases; junction bases not matched to a gene: 6. Looked up from germline, CDR1 is SQVTM and CDR2 is ANQGSEA. The CDR3 has 13 residues. The CDR3 DNA follows: TGCAGCGTTGCGGAGACAGGGACCTATGGCTACACCTTC. This gives the protein CSVAETGTYGYTF.

This clonotype occurred a few times. The V and J genes are TRBV6-5 and TRBJ2-7; 8 bases are a match to TRBD1. The CDR3 sequence is 13 residues long. CDR1 is MNHEY, CDR2 SVGAGI, per germline. V was pared by 9 bases and J by 4 bases, with 8 bases of the junction left unmatched. The DNA of the CDR3 is TGTGCCAGTACCGGGACAGGACCTTACGAGCAGTACTTC. It codes for CASTGTGPYEQYF.